This TCR beta chain emerged from a study of blood T cell repertoires in COVID-19. As for the study in general: T cells, B-cell-depleted T cells, or PBMCs provided the cDNA or gDNA that served as material.

The V gene's germline CDR1 is MNHEY and CDR2 SMNVEV (reference sequence). Trimming removed 1 base from V and 8 bases from J; junction bases left unmatched: 6. CDR3 size: 16 residues. Study processing details: Amplification of reference gene primers was used by the study to estimate nucleated cell counts. Method: immunoSEQ multiplex PCR; TCRdb's copy keeps in-frame clones and lacks some. The V and J calls and clone size were taken over from that table, and D and trimming were inferred from the DNA. The sample consists of 90,000 to 110,000 clones, around 76% of them appearing once. The chain links TRBV27 to TRBJ1-6, with TRBD1 identical over 9 bases. This receptor was taken from a woman between 65 and 79 years old with acute or convalescent COVID-19. The sample taken for sequencing was peripheral blood. CDR3 coding DNA: TGTGCCAGCAGTTTATTCGCGGGACAGGGATATTCACCCCTCCACTTT. Translating gives CASSLFAGQGYSPLHF.